What follows is one TCR beta chain and its context. From germline, CDR1 is SGHRS and CDR2 YFSETQ. With 5 bases removed from V and 2 bases from J, the gap between germline ends came to 21 bases. This CDR3 has 17 amino acids. The sample belongs to a study of T cell responses to AZD1222 COVID-19 vaccine. Some clones are missing from TCRdb's copy, which holds only in-frame ones; the method was immunoSEQ multiplex PCR. The data contain roughly 150,000 clones, under 95% of them seen just once; the ten biggest clones take up about 1.9%. The starting material was peripheral blood, obtained 28 days after the second AZD1222 dose. The chain recombines TRBV5-1 with TRBJ2-3; tentatively, D is TRBD2 (6 bases). The TCR originated in an adult who received the AZD1222 COVID-19 vaccine. The CDR3 sequence is CASRPPGTPINTDTQYF. The CDR3 coding sequence is TGCGCCAGCAGGCCCCCGGGGACTCCCATAAACACAGATACGCAGTATTTT. Full variable domain (rest looked up from reference TRBV5-1 and TRBJ2-3): KAGVTQTPRYLIKTRGQQVTLSCSPISGHRSVSWYQQTPGQGLQFLFEYFSETQRNKGNFPGRFSGRQFSNSRSEMNVSTLELGDSALYLCASRPPGTPINTDTQYFGPGTRLTVL.